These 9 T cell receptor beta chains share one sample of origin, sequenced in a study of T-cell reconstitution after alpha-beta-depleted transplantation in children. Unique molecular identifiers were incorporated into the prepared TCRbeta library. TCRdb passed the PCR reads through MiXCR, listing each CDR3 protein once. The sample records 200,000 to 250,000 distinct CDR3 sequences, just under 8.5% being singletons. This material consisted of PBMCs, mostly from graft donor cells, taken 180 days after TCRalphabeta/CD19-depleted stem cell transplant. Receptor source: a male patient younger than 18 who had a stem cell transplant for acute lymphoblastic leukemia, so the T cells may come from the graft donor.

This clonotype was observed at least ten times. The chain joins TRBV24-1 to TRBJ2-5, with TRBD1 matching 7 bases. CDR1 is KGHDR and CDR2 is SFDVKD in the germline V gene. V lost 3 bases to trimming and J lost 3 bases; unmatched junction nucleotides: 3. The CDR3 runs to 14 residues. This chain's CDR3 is CATSDPTGEETQYF. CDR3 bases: TGTGCCACCAGTGATCCTACAGGGGAAGAGACCCAGTACTTC.

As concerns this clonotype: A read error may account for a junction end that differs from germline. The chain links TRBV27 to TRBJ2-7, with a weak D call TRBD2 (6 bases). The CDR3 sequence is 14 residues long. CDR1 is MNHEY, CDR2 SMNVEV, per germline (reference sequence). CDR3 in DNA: TGTGCCGGCAGTTTATGGCGGGGCCCCTACGAGCAGTACTTC. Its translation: CAGSLWRGPYEQYF.

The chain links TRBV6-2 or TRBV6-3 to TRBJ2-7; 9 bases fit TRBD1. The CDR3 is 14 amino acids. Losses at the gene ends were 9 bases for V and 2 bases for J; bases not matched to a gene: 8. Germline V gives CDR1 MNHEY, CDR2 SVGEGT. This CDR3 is CASEGQGGTYEQYF. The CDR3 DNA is TGTGCCAGTGAGGGACAGGGTGGGACCTACGAGCAGTACTTC.

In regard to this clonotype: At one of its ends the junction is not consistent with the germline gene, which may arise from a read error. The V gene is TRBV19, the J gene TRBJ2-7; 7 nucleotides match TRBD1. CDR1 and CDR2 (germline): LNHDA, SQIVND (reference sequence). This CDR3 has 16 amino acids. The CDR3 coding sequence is TGTGCCAGTAGTCCCCGGACAGGCAGGAGCTCCTACGACCAGTACTTC. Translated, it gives CASSPRTGRSSYDQYF. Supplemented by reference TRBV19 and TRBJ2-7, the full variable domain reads DGGITQSPKYLFRKEGQNVTLSCEQNLNHDAMYWYRQDPGQGLRLIYYSQIVNDFQKGDIAEGYSVSREKKESFPLTVTSAQKNPTAFYLCASSPRTGRSSYDQYFGPGTRLTVT.

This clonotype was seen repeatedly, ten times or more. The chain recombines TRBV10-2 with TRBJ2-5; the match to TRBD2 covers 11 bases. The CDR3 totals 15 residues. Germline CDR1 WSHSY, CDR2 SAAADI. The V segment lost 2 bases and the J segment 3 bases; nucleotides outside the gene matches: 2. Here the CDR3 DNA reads TGCGCCAGCAGTGAGGTGGGACTAGCGGAAGAGACCCAGTACTTC. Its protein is CASSEVGLAEETQYF.

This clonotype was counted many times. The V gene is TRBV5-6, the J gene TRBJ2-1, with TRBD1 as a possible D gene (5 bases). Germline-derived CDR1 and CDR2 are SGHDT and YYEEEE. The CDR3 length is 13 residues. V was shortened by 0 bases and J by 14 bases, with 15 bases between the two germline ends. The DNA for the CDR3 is TGTGCCAGCAGCTTGGTTCGGACAACCAAGAAGTTCTTC. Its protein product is CASSLVRTTKKFF.

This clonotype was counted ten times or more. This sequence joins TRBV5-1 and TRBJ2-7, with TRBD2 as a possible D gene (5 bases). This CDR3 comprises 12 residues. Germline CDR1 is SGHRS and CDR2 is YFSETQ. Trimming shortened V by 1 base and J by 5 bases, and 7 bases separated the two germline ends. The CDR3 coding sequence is TGCGCCAGCAGCTTGCGGACTGACGAGCAGTACTTC. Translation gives CASSLRTDEQYF.

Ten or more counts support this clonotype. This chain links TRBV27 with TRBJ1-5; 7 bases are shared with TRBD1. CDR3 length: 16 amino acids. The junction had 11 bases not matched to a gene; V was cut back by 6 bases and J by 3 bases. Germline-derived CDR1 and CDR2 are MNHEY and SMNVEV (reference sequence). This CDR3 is CASSPWGTAFNQPQHF. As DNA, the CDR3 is TGTGCCAGCAGCCCCTGGGGGACAGCTTTCAATCAGCCCCAGCATTTT.

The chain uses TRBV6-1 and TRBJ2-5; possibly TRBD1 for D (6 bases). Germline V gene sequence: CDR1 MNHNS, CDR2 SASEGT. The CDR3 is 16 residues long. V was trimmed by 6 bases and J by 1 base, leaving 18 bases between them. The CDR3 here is CASSDPDGDIQETQYF. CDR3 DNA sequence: TGTGCCAGCAGCGACCCCGACGGGGACATCCAAGAGACCCAGTACTTC.